This paragraph covers one TCR beta chain sequence. The target of this receptor is not known. Per-nucleotide qualities are absent, and no much larger clonotype sits a single base away. The germline ends are 5 bases apart after V is trimmed by 4 bases and J by 7 bases. CDR3 length: 11 amino acids, cysteine to phenylalanine. Only the CDR3 DNA stays, 33 bases, in frame from base 1. The CDR1 and CDR2 encoded by the germline V gene are SGHVS and FNYEAQ. These data come from a study of tumour-infiltrating T cells in Burkitt lymphoma (dated by TCRdb to about 2020). Context from the whole study: TCR repertoire data were compared against clinical outcome, and productive clonality predicted overall survival and progression-free survival independently of established prognostic factors such as age at diagnosis.

The method behind the library was the immunoSEQ multiplex PCR assay. This is the immuneACCESS table as TCRdb keeps it, with only in-frame sequences that have V and J called. A part of the clones is gone; compared with another copy, unresolved V genes explain less than half, and the rest is unexplained. The sample table shows some 15,000 clones, and roughly 80% are seen once. Less than 2.5% of the sample belongs to the ten largest clones. The receptor comes from a human donor with diffuse large B-cell lymphoma. Here the chain combines TRBV7-6 and TRBJ2-1, with the identity of the D gene unclear. The sample comprised tumor tissue. The DNA sequence is TGTGCCAGCAGCTCCGGGAATGAGCAGTTCTTC. Translated, this is CASSSGNEQFF.